This T cell receptor (beta chain) was recorded in a study of blood T cells in healthy people across ages. Study outcomes and limitations: When set beside aged donors, long-lived donors presented more naive CD4+ cells and higher diversity. Naive T cell percentage showed a strong correlation with TCR beta diversity.

It was approximately 10 milliliters of peripheral blood that were drawn from each donor. With regard to this clonotype: What it binds is not known.

Then a second PCR, running roughly 7 to 11 cycles, was carried out with a sample-barcoded 5' primer and a J-beta primer mix. Each cDNA molecule was tagged by a template-switch adaptor with 12 random nucleotides. MiXCR was run by TCRdb on the 5' RACE reads, yielding one entry per CDR3 protein. This table holds about 730,000 distinct CDR3 sequences, roughly 44% found once. The CDR3 length is 16 residues. The junction had 12 bases not matched to a gene; V was cut back by 4 bases and J by 7 bases. The germline CDR1 and CDR2 sequences are MNHEY and SVGAGI. The chain uses TRBV6-5 and TRBJ2-1, with 8 bases that match TRBD2. The TCR originated in an older woman in good health. The sequenced material came from blood. The CDR3 region has the DNA TGTGCCAGCAGTTGGGGCGGGAGGCCATCTAATAATGAGCAGTTCTTC. This translates into CASSWGGRPSNNEQFF.